This T cell receptor (beta chain) was recovered during a study of vaccination effects on CD4 cells after COVID-19. On the study more broadly: Post-vaccine draws lagged the second dose by a median of 72 days.

Measured with immunoSEQ multiplex PCR; TCRdb has only the in-frame clones, and not every one. Altogether around 23,000 clones are present, more than 70% being singletons, with the ten largest covering 7% to 10%. With the ViraFEST assay, the study expanded antigen-specific CD4+ T cells using viral peptide pools, then sequenced them. CD4+ T cell isolation took place after 10 days of culture. Vaccination of participants consisted of two doses of either the BNT162b2 or mRNA-1273 vaccine. Negative nucleocapsid antibody tests before and after vaccination confirmed no previous SARS-CoV-2 infection. On this clone itself: Its antigen is undetermined.

Study results and limitations: Clonal contraction was marked in infection- and vaccine-induced clones late after vaccination.

Germline lookup yields CDR1 LNHDA and CDR2 SQIVND (reference sequence). This CDR3 contains 15 residues. V was cut by 2 bases and J by 1 base, with 11 bases left in between. The starting material was CD4+ T cells from PBMCs cultured with HCoV-229E spike peptides, obtained after COVID-19 vaccination. This sequence joins TRBV19 and TRBJ1-1; no reliable D call. This receptor was identified in a human donor who received a COVID-19 vaccine. CDR3: CASSIFGRTNTEAFF. The CDR3 nucleotides read TGTGCCAGTAGTATATTTGGCAGGACGAACACTGAAGCTTTCTTT.